The rows below give T cell receptor beta chains drawn from one sample of a study of response to subunit inactivated influenza vaccine. MiXCR, run by TCRdb on the RT-PCR reads, gives a single entry per CDR3 protein. The repertoire has hundreds of thousands of distinct CDR3 sequences, 18% of them found once; the top ten carry approximately 11%. Sequenced material: PBMCs from blood, taken 5 days after vaccination. The source of these receptors is a man aged 45-65 years who received an inactivated influenza vaccine. Each CDR3 is given without its conserved first and last residue.

cdr3_aa,v_call,j_call
ASSLGGNEKLF,TRBV12-3/TRBV12-4,TRBJ1-4
ASSLVGNRYNEQF,TRBV7-2,TRBJ2-1
ASSSRQADGGEQY,TRBV9,TRBJ2-7
ASLPKAGGWYEQY,TRBV7-2,TRBJ2-7
SANGQHYEQY,TRBV20-1,TRBJ2-7
ASRPPGTNSYEQY,TRBV6-1,TRBJ2-7
ASSYEVGGTDTQY,TRBV6-5,TRBJ2-3
SARLAGLSGELF,TRBV20-1,TRBJ2-2
ASSLGASDQPQH,TRBV5-1,TRBJ1-5
SARGGLAGDTLYEQY,TRBV20-1,TRBJ2-7
SVEINGGGTAF,TRBV29-1,TRBJ1-1
ASKTGASSYNEQF,TRBV6-2/TRBV6-3,TRBJ2-1
ASSQGPAGGMADTQY,TRBV4-3,TRBJ2-3
ASSFPYREYEQY,TRBV28,TRBJ2-7
SAGPTETQY,TRBV29-1,TRBJ2-5
ASSHLAGGGNEQF,TRBV4-1,TRBJ2-1
ASSPHTGGYT,TRBV5-1,TRBJ1-2
SVEVTSYNEQF,TRBV29-1,TRBJ2-1
ASSLLDRSSGNTIY,TRBV28,TRBJ1-3
ASSQGLEQPQH,TRBV18,TRBJ1-5
ASSLGLEQF,TRBV28,TRBJ2-1
ASSVMNTEAF,TRBV12-3/TRBV12-4,TRBJ1-1
ASSQETHIWDRGIYEQY,TRBV4-3,TRBJ2-7
ASSLRATGSYEQY,TRBV27,TRBJ2-7
ASSPRDRVDGYT,TRBV6-2/TRBV6-3,TRBJ1-2
ASRAPGQGAYEQY,TRBV28,TRBJ2-7
ASQGIGNQPQH,TRBV24-1,TRBJ1-5
ASTGVSGRPNDQF,TRBV2,TRBJ2-1
ASSRTSLDEQY,TRBV7-3,TRBJ2-7
ASSSFRGDTQY,TRBV7-9,TRBJ2-3
ASSLLVVGVRNTEAF,TRBV5-1,TRBJ1-1
ASSQGRFRTDTQY,TRBV3-1,TRBJ2-3
ASSLWPTDTQY,TRBV7-2,TRBJ2-3
SHTRDSPTDTQY,TRBV29-1,TRBJ2-3
ASSVTRGQEPQH,TRBV7-8,TRBJ1-5
ASSGTGAETQY,TRBV12-3/TRBV12-4,TRBJ2-5
ASSQDGPAPGDTQY,TRBV4-3,TRBJ2-3
SARRSGGASEQF,TRBV20-1,TRBJ2-1
ASSGWGSGGAYEQF,TRBV5-1,TRBJ2-1
AINLGPTDTQY,TRBV10-3,TRBJ2-5
ATGGGMDEQF,TRBV10-3,TRBJ2-1
ATSREGTLLTGANVLT,TRBV15,TRBJ2-6
SARVGLASIGEQY,TRBV20-1,TRBJ2-7
ATGQGATGANVLT,TRBV10-3,TRBJ2-6
ASSQYTSGRPSSYEQY,TRBV4-3,TRBJ2-7
ASSLDTGGRETQY,TRBV7-8,TRBJ2-5
ASSRGQGRNEQF,TRBV6-1,TRBJ2-1
AWSGSVYTAYEQY,TRBV30,TRBJ2-7
ASSSGAGNTEAF,TRBV7-6,TRBJ1-1
ASSMGLNPDTQY,TRBV5-1,TRBJ2-3
ASSQFGDRENEQY,TRBV4-3,TRBJ2-7
ASSQASVWSQETQY,TRBV7-2,TRBJ2-5